These 7 T cell receptor beta chains came from one sample sequenced in a study of shared clonotypes between healthy human individuals. Sequencing used immunoSEQ multiplex PCR; TCRdb keeps in-frame clones, though not all of them. The sample has about 1.4 million clones; roughly 96% are singletons. Input material: naive CD4+ T cells sorted from blood. Subset described: CD45RA+ positively selected. These receptors all come from a young man in good health.

About this clone itself: Additional DNA sequences in this sample encode the identical CDR3. The chain carries TRBV7-2 and TRBJ1-2, with TRBD1 identical over 7 bases. This CDR3 is built from 13 residues. With V trimmed by 5 bases and J by 5 bases, 5 bases remained unmatched. CDR1 and CDR2 from the germline V gene are SGHTA and FQGNSA. DNA of the CDR3: TGTGCCAGCAGCCGAACAGGGGATTATGGCTACACCTTC. It codes for CASSRTGDYGYTF.

The chain links TRBV15 to TRBJ2-7; a possible D gene is TRBD2 (5 bases). Trimming removed 0 bases from V and 7 bases from J, with 7 bases in between. CDR1 LNHNV and CDR2 YYDKDF come from the germline V gene (reference sequence). CDR3 length: 12 amino acids. CDR3 loop: CATSRDPGEQYF. CDR3 in DNA: TGTGCCACCAGCAGAGATCCGGGGGAGCAGTACTTC. The full variable domain, its missing parts supplied by reference TRBV15 and TRBJ2-7, is DAMVIQNPRYQVTQFGKPVTLSCSQTLNHNVMYWYQQKSSQAPKLLFHYYDKDFNNEADTPDNFQSRRPNTSFCFLDIRSPGLGDTAMYLCATSRDPGEQYFGPGTRLTVT.

About this clone: The identical CDR3 is also encoded by other nucleotide sequences in the sample. The gene calls are TRBV5-1 and TRBJ2-5; D not certain. Trimming shortened V by 0 bases and J by 4 bases, and 7 bases separated the two germline ends. This CDR3 region has 13 residues. CDR1 SGHRS and CDR2 YFSETQ come from the germline V gene. DNA of the CDR3: TGCGCCAGCAGCTTGGGGGCTAGAGAGACCCAGTACTTC. Its translation: CASSLGARETQYF.

The chain carries TRBV2 and TRBJ2-2; D gene ambiguous. V shed 6 bases and J shed 4 bases, with 12 bases lying between them. Germline CDR1 and CDR2: SNHLY and FYNNEI. The CDR3 is 14 amino acids. DNA of the CDR3: TGTGCCAGCAGAAGGGCCTCGGGCACCGGGGAGCTGTTTTTT. This encodes CASRRASGTGELFF.

The rearrangement links TRBV28 to TRBJ2-7, with 7 bases identical to TRBD2. Trimming removed 3 bases from V and 2 bases from J; junction bases left unmatched: 4. The CDR3 covers 14 residues. CDR1 is MDHEN and CDR2 is SYDVKM in the germline V gene. The CDR3 DNA reads as TGTGCCAGCAGTTTGCCAGCGGGAACCTACGAGCAGTACTTC. This translates into CASSLPAGTYEQYF.

This chain uses TRBV5-1 with TRBJ2-3; D may be TRBD1 (5 bases). Trimming left V 0 bases short and J 0 bases short, with 11 bases between. The CDR3 loop spans 16 amino acids. The germline gives CDR1 SGHRS, CDR2 YFSETQ. This chain's CDR3 is CASSLAQGFSTDTQYF. CDR3 DNA: TGCGCCAGCAGCTTGGCCCAGGGATTTAGCACAGATACGCAGTATTTT.

This chain joins TRBV30 and TRBJ2-2; D remains ambiguous. Germline V CDR1 and CDR2: GTSNPN, SVGIG (reference sequence). This CDR3 has 13 residues. The ends were cut back, 3 bases at V and 5 bases at J, with 10 bases in the middle. In nucleotides, the CDR3 is TGTGCCTGGAGCCCCGAGCAGACCGGGGAGCTGTTTTTT. It encodes CAWSPEQTGELFF. Filled out from reference TRBV30 and TRBJ2-2, the complete variable domain reads SQTIHQWPATLVQPVGSPLSLECTVEGTSNPNLYWYRQAAGRGLQLLFYSVGIGQISSEVPQNLSASRPQDRQFILSSKKLLLSDSGFYLCAWSPEQTGELFFGEGSRLTVL.